This paragraph covers one TCR beta chain sequence. The data stem from a study of blood T cells in healthy people across ages. In the study overall: Through template switching, about one barcoded beta molecule was captured per two T cells, as measured in model experiments.

V was pared by 3 bases and J by 11 bases, with 12 bases of the junction left unmatched. Looked up from germline, CDR1 is LGHNA and CDR2 is YSLEER. The CDR3 is 14 amino acids. Together with a sample-barcoded 5' primer, a J-beta primer mix was included in a second PCR lasting roughly 7 to 11 cycles. TCRdb re-derived calls from the 5' RACE reads in MiXCR, one entry per CDR3 protein. The sample contains around 990,000 distinct CDR3 sequences, 35% to 40% of which appear only once. This chain links TRBV4-3 with TRBJ2-5; 7 positions match TRBD1. The clonotype was recovered from a young man in good health. The sequenced material came from blood. Here the CDR3 reads CASSQGTDFNEQYF. Written as DNA, the CDR3 is TGCGCCAGCAGCCAGGGGACAGACTTCAATGAGCAGTACTTC.